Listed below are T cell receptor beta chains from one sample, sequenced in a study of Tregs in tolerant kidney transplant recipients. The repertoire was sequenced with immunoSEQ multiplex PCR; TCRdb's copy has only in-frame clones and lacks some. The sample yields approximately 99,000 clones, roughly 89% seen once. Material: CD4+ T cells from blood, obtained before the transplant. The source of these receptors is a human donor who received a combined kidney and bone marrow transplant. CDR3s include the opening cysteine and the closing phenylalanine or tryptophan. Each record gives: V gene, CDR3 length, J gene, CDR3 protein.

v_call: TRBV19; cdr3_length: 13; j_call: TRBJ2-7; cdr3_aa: CASSITSSYEQYF
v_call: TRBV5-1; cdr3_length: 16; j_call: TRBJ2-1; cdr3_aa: CASSLAAGGRRNEQFF
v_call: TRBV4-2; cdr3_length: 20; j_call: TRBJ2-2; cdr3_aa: CASSARPGASGGSGTGELFF
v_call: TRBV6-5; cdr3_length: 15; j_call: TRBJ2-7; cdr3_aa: CASSYSGAGVYEQYF
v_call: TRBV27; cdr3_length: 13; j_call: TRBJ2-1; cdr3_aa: CASNREPGLALLF
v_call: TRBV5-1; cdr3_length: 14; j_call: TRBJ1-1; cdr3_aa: CASSLSGGNTEAFF
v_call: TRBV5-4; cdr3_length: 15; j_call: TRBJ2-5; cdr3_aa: CASSLVAGGGETQYF
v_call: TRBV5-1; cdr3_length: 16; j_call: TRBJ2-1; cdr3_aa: CASSLSPAGGYNEQFF
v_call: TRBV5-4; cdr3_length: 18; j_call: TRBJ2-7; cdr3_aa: CASSSGTSGGHASYEQYF
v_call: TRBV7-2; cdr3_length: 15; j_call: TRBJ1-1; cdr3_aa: CASSSRTGGITEAFF
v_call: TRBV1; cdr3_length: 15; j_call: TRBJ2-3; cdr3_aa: CTSSQSAGGGDTQYF
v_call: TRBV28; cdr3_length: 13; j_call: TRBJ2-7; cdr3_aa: CASSPPGSSEQYF
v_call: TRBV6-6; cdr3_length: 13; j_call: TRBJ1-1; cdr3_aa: CASSYQWNTEAFF
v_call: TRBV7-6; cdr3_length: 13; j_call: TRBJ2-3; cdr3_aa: CASQGTTTDTQYF
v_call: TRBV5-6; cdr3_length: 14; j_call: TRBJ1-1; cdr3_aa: CAPIRGGVGTEAFF
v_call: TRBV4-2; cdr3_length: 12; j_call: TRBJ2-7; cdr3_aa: CASSLRTYEQYF
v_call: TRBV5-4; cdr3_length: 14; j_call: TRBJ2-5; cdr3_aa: CASSPGGGGETQYF
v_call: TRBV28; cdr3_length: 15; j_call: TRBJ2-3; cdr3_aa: CAATRTGGAVDTQYF
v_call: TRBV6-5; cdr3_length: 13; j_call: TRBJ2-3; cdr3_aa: CASGDSWGDTQYF
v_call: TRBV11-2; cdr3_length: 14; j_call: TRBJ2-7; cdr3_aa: CASSLDLTDIKQYF
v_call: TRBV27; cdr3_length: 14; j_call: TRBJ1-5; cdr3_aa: CASSPDRLNQPQHF
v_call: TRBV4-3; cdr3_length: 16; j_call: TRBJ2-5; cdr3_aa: CASSPQALGYQETQYF
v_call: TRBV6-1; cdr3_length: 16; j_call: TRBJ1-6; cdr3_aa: CASSEPPTGLGSPLHF
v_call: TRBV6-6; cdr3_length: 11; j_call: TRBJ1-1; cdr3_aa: CASLSYSEAFF
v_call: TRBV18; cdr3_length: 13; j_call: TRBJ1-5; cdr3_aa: CASSPLAGQPQHF
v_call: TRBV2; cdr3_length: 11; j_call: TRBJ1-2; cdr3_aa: CASRVRDGYTF
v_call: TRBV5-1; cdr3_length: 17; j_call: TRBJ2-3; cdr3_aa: CASSSTPGLAGTDTQYF
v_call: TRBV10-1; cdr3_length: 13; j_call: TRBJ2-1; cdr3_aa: CASGGVAGGGQFF
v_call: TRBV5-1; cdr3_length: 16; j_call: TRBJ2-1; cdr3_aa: CASSAPLGRSYNEQFF
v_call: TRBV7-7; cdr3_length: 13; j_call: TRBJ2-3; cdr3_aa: CASSTGIPDTQYF
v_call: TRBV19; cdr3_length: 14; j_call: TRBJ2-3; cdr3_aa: CASSIFGSSDTQYF
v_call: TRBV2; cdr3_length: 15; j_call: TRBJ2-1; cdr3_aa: CALGGGFSSYNEQFF
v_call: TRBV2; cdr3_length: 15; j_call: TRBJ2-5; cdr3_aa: CASSDERGARETQYF
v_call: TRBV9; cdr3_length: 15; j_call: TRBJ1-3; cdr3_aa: CASSDFKSSGNTIYF
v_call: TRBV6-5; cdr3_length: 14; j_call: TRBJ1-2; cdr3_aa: CASSAKQTGSGYTF
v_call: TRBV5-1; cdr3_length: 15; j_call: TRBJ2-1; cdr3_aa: CASSFVAGAGVEQFF
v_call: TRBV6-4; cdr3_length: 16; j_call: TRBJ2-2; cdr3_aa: CASSPTGTVNTGELFF
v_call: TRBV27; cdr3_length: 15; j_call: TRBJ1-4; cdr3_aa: CASRFSGRGSEKLFF
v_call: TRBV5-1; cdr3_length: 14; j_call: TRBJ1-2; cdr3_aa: CASSLADRGYGYTF